Presented here are 19 T cell receptor beta chains from one specimen sequenced in a study of T-cell reconstitution after alpha-beta-depleted transplantation in children. Preparation of the TCRbeta library used unique molecular identifiers. TCRdb used MiXCR to reprocess the PCR reads, holding one entry per CDR3 protein. Of roughly 180,000 distinct CDR3 sequences in the sample, 13% to 15% were seen once. The sample was PBMCs from the stem cell graft donor, taken from the stem cell graft. The receptors derive from a human donor who donated a stem cell graft to a child with acute lymphoblastic leukemia.

At least ten counts were recorded for this clonotype. The genes are TRBV5-5 and TRBJ1-1; tentative D call: TRBD1 (5 bases). The germline gives CDR1 SGHKS, CDR2 YYEKEE (reference sequence). V dropped 2 bases and J dropped 8 bases, with 19 bases sitting between them. The length of the CDR3 is 15 residues. The CDR3: CASSLWVGDRYEAFF. In DNA form, the CDR3 reads TGTGCCAGCAGCTTATGGGTGGGGGACCGCTACGAAGCTTTCTTT.

The table lists this clonotype with many counts. The genes are TRBV10-3 and TRBJ2-1; 9 bases are a match to TRBD2. CDR1 is ENHRY, CDR2 SYGVKD, per germline. This CDR3 comprises 17 residues. V shed 8 bases, J shed 3 bases, and the junction held 14 bases outside the gene matches. The CDR3 spells CAIGGGPAGGNYNEQFF. DNA of the CDR3: TGTGCCATCGGGGGAGGCCCCGCGGGAGGGAACTACAATGAGCAGTTCTTC.

This clonotype appeared many times. The chain combines TRBV29-1 with TRBJ2-1; 7 nucleotides line up with TRBD2. The germline V gene encodes CDR1 SQVTM and CDR2 ANQGSEA. This CDR3 contains 12 residues. The J segment lost 9 bases and the V segment lost 4 bases, leaving 6 bases of the junction unmatched. Written as DNA, the CDR3 is TGCAGCGTTGCGGCGGGAGTTGGTGAGCAGTTCTTC. Its protein is CSVAAGVGEQFF.

This clonotype was counted at least ten times. V gene TRBV5-1 combines with J gene TRBJ2-1; 7 nucleotides line up with TRBD2. Germline V gene sequence: CDR1 SGHRS, CDR2 YFSETQ. The CDR3 contains 16 residues. Unmatched junction bases numbered 12, after V lost 5 bases and J lost 4 bases. The CDR3 region has the DNA TGCGCCAGCAGTTCCTCCGGAGCGGGAACTTACAATGAGCAGTTCTTC. Protein product: CASSSSGAGTYNEQFF.

This clonotype was counted many times. The chain couples TRBV29-1 to TRBJ2-7; a possible D gene is TRBD1 (7 bases). Germline loops: CDR1 SQVTM, CDR2 ANQGSEA. V was shortened by 4 bases and J by 3 bases, with 13 bases between the two germline ends. The CDR3 length is 13 residues. The CDR3 nucleotides are TGCAGCGTTGGACAGGGAGGTTACTACGAGCAGTACTTC. Amino acid sequence: CSVGQGGYYEQYF.

Many counts were recorded for this clonotype. This sequence joins TRBV12-3 or TRBV12-4 and TRBJ2-7, with D unresolved. Trimming took 5 bases from V and 5 from J, leaving 16 bases between them. The CDR3 loop spans 14 amino acids. The DNA of the CDR3 is TGTGCCAGCAGTCGTAGGTCAGCCCCCCACGAGCAGTACTTC. It yields the protein CASSRRSAPHEQYF.

This clonotype was recorded a few times. This chain links TRBV19 with TRBJ2-1; weak D call: TRBD2 (5 bases). Deletions cut 3 bases from V and 3 bases from J, with 15 bases between. CDR1 is LNHDA and CDR2 is SQIVND in the germline V gene (reference sequence). The CDR3 sequence is 16 residues long. DNA of the CDR3: TGTGCCAGTAGTATGTCGCGGACTGTCCGCTACAATGAGCAGTTCTTC. Protein: CASSMSRTVRYNEQFF.

This clonotype was seen at least ten times. This sequence may be a read error, since a much larger clone differs from it by one base. The chain joins TRBV7-9 to TRBJ2-7; maybe TRBD1 (6 bases). The CDR3 runs to 11 residues. Germline loops: CDR1 SEHNR, CDR2 FQNEAQ (reference sequence). Trimming took off 8 bases at V and 2 bases at J, with 7 bases between the two ends. This CDR3 is CASGGPYEQYF. The CDR3 DNA reads as TGTGCCAGCGGGGGCCCCTACGAGCAGTACTTC.

Ten or more counts support this clonotype. This chain links TRBV29-1 with TRBJ2-2; D call uncertain. The ends were cut back, 3 bases at V and 0 bases at J, with 11 bases in the middle. CDR3 size: 15 residues. From germline, CDR1 is SQVTM and CDR2 ANQGSEA. CDR3 amino acids: CSVEISRSNTGELFF. CDR3 coding DNA: TGCAGCGTTGAGATTAGCAGATCGAACACCGGGGAGCTGTTTTTT.

This clonotype was seen ten or more times. The chain joins TRBV5-1 to TRBJ2-7; D not certain. The germline V and J ends were trimmed by 3 bases and 0 bases, with 7 bases remaining between them. This CDR3 spans 13 amino acids. CDR1 and CDR2 from the germline V gene are SGHRS and YFSETQ. The chain's CDR3 is CASSSMSSYEQYF. The CDR3, as DNA: TGCGCCAGCAGCTCAATGAGCTCCTACGAGCAGTACTTC. Combining the CDR3 with reference TRBV5-1 and TRBJ2-7 gives the whole variable domain KAGVTQTPRYLIKTRGQQVTLSCSPISGHRSVSWYQQTPGQGLQFLFEYFSETQRNKGNFPGRFSGRQFSNSRSEMNVSTLELGDSALYLCASSSMSSYEQYFGPGTRLTVT.

This clonotype has a count of ten or more. J is TRBJ2-3 and V is TRBV20-1, with D uncertain. Trimming left V 0 bases short and J 6 bases short, with 13 bases between. The V gene's germline CDR1 is DFQATT and CDR2 SNEGSKA (reference sequence). The CDR3 totals 14 residues. CDR3 sequence (DNA): TGCAGTGCTAGAGAATTCCCTACCCCGGATACGCAGTATTTT. This translates into CSAREFPTPDTQYF.

This clonotype showed up many times. This chain connects TRBV11-2 to TRBJ2-6, with D unresolved. The CDR3 extends over 18 amino acids. V lost 2 bases and J lost 0, with 14 bases in between. The germline V gene has CDR1 SGHAT and CDR2 FQNNGV. The CDR3 loop is CASSLRRYRYSGANVLTF. CDR3 DNA sequence: TGTGCCAGCAGCTTAAGAAGGTACCGATACTCTGGGGCCAACGTCCTGACTTTC. Looking up the rest from reference TRBV11-2 and TRBJ2-6 gives the full variable domain: EAGVAQSPRYKIIEKRQSVAFWCNPISGHATLYWYQQILGQGPKLLIQFQNNGVVDDSQLPKDRFSAERLKGVDSTLKIQPAKLEDSAVYLCASSLRRYRYSGANVLTFGAGSRLTVL.

This clonotype was counted many times. Here the CDR3 reads CASGLASRISHEQYF. CDR3 DNA sequence: TGTGCTAGTGGTTTGGCTTCCCGGATATCCCACGAGCAGTACTTC. The chain has TRBV12-5 and TRBJ2-7; D gene ambiguous. Germline V gene lookup returns CDR1 LGHNT and CDR2 FRNRAP. The CDR3 consists of 15 residues. Trimming removed 1 base from V and 5 bases from J, with 15 bases in between.

In this sample, this clonotype turned up many times. The chain has TRBV27 and TRBJ1-1, with a possible D match to TRBD1 (6 bases). The V gene lost 3 bases and the J gene lost 6 bases, with 23 bases spanning the gap. CDR1 is MNHEY and CDR2 is SMNVEV in the germline V gene (reference sequence). The CDR3 is made up of 17 amino acids. CDR3 in amino acids: CASSFRPRTVIDPEAFF. As DNA, the CDR3 is TGTGCCAGCAGTTTCCGCCCCAGGACAGTAATCGACCCTGAAGCTTTCTTT.

This rearrangement joins TRBV11-3 to TRBJ1-1; D gene uncertain. The V gene's germline CDR1 is SGHNT and CDR2 YENEEA. Between the trimmed V and J ends, which lost 2 bases and 0 bases, there was a span of 13 bases. The CDR3 loop spans 16 amino acids. The CDR3 DNA follows: TGTGCCAGCAGCTTAAATCCGGGCTATTTGAACACTGAAGCTTTCTTT. Amino acids: CASSLNPGYLNTEAFF.

This clonotype was detected ten times or more. This chain links TRBV7-9 with TRBJ2-5; maybe TRBD2 (6 bases). The CDR3 runs to 15 residues. Looked up from germline, CDR1 is SEHNR and CDR2 is FQNEAQ (reference sequence). V shed 6 bases and J shed 3 bases, with 17 bases lying between them. The CDR3 here is CASRPPRGGEETQYF. The CDR3 region has the DNA TGTGCCAGCAGACCGCCGAGGGGCGGGGAAGAGACCCAGTACTTC.

This sequence joins TRBV12-3 or TRBV12-4 and TRBJ1-5, with D possibly being TRBD1 (6 bases). Between the trimmed V and J ends, which lost 3 bases and 6 bases, there was a span of 9 bases. The CDR3 has 13 amino acids. The CDR3 DNA reads as TGTGCCAGCAGTTTTAACAGGGTTCAGCCCCAGCATTTT. The encoded protein is CASSFNRVQPQHF.

This clonotype has a count of ten or more. The gene calls are TRBV5-1 and TRBJ1-2; D not resolved. From germline, CDR1 is SGHRS and CDR2 YFSETQ. This CDR3 contains 16 residues. Trimming cost V 0 bases and J 8 bases, with 20 bases left between them. The CDR3 loop reads CASSLAVFGSEGGYTF. The CDR3 region has the DNA TGCGCCAGCAGCTTGGCAGTTTTCGGCTCCGAGGGCGGCTACACCTTC.

This clonotype was recorded a few times. V usage is TRBV5-1 and J usage is TRBJ1-3; TRBD1 agrees at 7 bases. J lost 8 bases, V lost 4 bases, and 15 bases had no gene match. Germline CDR1 reads SGHRS; CDR2 reads YFSETQ. The CDR3 runs 16 residues. The CDR3 region is CASSPRQGGGTDTIYF. The CDR3 DNA sequence: TGCGCCAGCAGCCCGAGACAGGGTGGAGGGACGGACACCATATATTTT.